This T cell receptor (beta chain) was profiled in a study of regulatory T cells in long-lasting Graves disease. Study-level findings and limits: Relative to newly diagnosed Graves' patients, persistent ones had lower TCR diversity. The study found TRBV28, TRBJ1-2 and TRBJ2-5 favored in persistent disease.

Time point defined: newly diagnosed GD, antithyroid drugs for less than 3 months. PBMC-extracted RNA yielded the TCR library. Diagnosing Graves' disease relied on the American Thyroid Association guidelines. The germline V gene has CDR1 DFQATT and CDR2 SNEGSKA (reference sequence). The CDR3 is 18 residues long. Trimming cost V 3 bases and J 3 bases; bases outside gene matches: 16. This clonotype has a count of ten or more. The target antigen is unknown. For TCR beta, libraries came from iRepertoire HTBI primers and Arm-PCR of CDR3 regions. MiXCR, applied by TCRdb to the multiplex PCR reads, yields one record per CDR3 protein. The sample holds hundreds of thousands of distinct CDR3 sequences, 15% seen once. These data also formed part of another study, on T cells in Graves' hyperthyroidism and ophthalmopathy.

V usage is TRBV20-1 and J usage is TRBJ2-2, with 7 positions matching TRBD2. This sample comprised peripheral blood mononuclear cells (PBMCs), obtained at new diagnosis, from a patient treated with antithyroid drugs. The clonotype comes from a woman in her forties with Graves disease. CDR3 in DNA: TGCAGTGCTAGTGGGAAGCGGGACGCGGGGTGGGACACCGGGGAGCTGTTTTTT. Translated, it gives CSASGKRDAGWDTGELFF.